These 21 T cell receptor beta chains were all obtained from the same sample, sequenced in a study of T cell responses to AZD1222 COVID-19 vaccine. The repertoire was sequenced with immunoSEQ multiplex PCR; TCRdb's copy has only in-frame clones and lacks some. The sample has 120,000 to 150,000 clones, 85% to 95% seen once. The sample consisted of peripheral blood, taken on day 0 of MenACWY control vaccination. The receptor source for this set is an adult in good health.

V usage is TRBV2 and J usage is TRBJ2-7; D uncertain. V was cut by 0 bases and J by 4 bases, with 10 bases left in between. This CDR3 has 14 residues. The germline CDR1 and CDR2 sequences are SNHLY and FYNNEI. The CDR3 loop reads CASSEAALAYEQYF. CDR3 in DNA: TGTGCCAGCAGTGAAGCGGCCTTGGCTTACGAGCAGTACTTC. Filled out from reference TRBV2 and TRBJ2-7, the complete variable domain reads EPEVTQTPSHQVTQMGQEVILRCVPISNHLYFYWYRQILGQKVEFLVSFYNNEISEKSEIFDDQFSVERPDGSNFTLKIRSTKLEDSAMYFCASSEAALAYEQYFGPGTRLTVT.

The chain has TRBV7-2 and TRBJ1-6; D gene ambiguous. V lost 7 bases to trimming and J lost 0 bases, with 10 bases between them. Germline loops: CDR1 SGHTA, CDR2 FQGNSA. The CDR3 has 15 residues. CDR3 sequence reads: CASNQESSYNSPLHF. The CDR3 bases are TGTGCCAGCAACCAGGAGAGCTCCTATAATTCACCCCTCCACTTT. Using reference TRBV7-2 and TRBJ1-6 for the parts outside the CDR3, the full variable domain is GAGVSQSPSNKVTEKGKDVELRCDPISGHTALYWYRQSLGQGLEFLIYFQGNSAPDKSGLPSDRFSAERTGGSVSTLTIQRTQQEDSAVYLCASNQESSYNSPLHFGNGTRLTVT.

V and J are TRBV5-4 and TRBJ1-2; TRBD1 aligns across 8 bases. The CDR3 covers 15 residues. V was pared by 1 base and J by 2 bases, with 4 bases of the junction left unmatched. Germline-derived CDR1 and CDR2 are SGHNT and YYREEE (reference sequence). The CDR3 coding sequence is TGTGCCAGCAGCTTGTTGGACAGGGAAAACTATGGCTACACCTTC. Translation gives CASSLLDRENYGYTF.

The rearrangement links TRBV15 to TRBJ2-3; TRBD2 matches at 7 bases. CDR1 is LNHNV and CDR2 is YYDKDF in the germline V gene (reference sequence). Losses at the gene ends were 2 bases for V and 2 bases for J; bases not matched to a gene: 10. This CDR3 comprises 17 residues. The CDR3 loop is CATSRPGLVGNTDTQYF. The DNA of the CDR3 is TGTGCCACCAGCAGACCTGGACTAGTTGGGAACACAGATACGCAGTATTTT.

This clone was seen a single time. The chain has TRBV5-1 and TRBJ2-2; D gene unclear. The germline CDR1 and CDR2 sequences are SGHRS and YFSETQ. Trimming shortened V by 0 bases and J by 1 base, and 7 bases separated the two germline ends. The CDR3 contains 15 residues. The CDR3 protein is CASSLGGENTGELFF. The DNA of the CDR3 is TGCGCCAGCAGCTTGGGAGGCGAGAACACCGGGGAGCTGTTTTTT.

The chain links TRBV4-3 to TRBJ2-2; D not resolved. The CDR3 totals 15 residues. V was trimmed by 3 bases and J by 1 base, leaving 9 bases between them. CDR1 is LGHNA and CDR2 is YSLEER in the germline V gene. CDR3: CASSQRSMNTGELFF. The CDR3 DNA follows: TGCGCCAGCAGCCAGCGGTCCATGAACACCGGGGAGCTGTTTTTT.

The chain links TRBV5-8 to TRBJ2-1; D call uncertain. The V gene's germline CDR1 is SGHTS and CDR2 YDEGEE. V was cut by 1 base and J by 9 bases, with 5 bases left in between. This CDR3 comprises 11 residues. The CDR3 spells CASSLWLEQFF. CDR3 DNA sequence: TGTGCCAGCAGCTTGTGGCTTGAGCAGTTCTTC.

This chain connects TRBV24-1 to TRBJ2-2; D possibly uses TRBD1 or TRBD2 (5 bases each). Trimming stripped 7 bases from V and 2 bases from J, with 10 bases between. The germline gives CDR1 KGHDR, CDR2 SFDVKD. The length of the CDR3 is 14 residues. CDR3 amino acids: CATSGTFNTGELFF. CDR3 DNA: TGTGCCACCAGCGGGACGTTCAACACCGGGGAGCTGTTTTTT.

The rearrangement uses TRBV5-4 and TRBJ2-1; TRBD2 matches at 12 bases. The germline V gene encodes CDR1 SGHNT and CDR2 YYREEE (reference sequence). This CDR3 has 17 amino acids. Trimming removed 5 bases from V and 6 bases from J; junction bases left unmatched: 12. CDR3 coding DNA: TGTGCCAGCAGGGAAGGACTAGCGGGATTTGCCGGCAATGAGCAGTTCTTC. It yields the protein CASREGLAGFAGNEQFF.

This clone was seen a handful of times. The chain uses TRBV7-2 and TRBJ1-6; possible D gene TRBD1, 5 bases. V dropped 5 bases and J dropped 9 bases, with 17 bases sitting between them. CDR3 size: 15 residues. CDR1 is SGHTA, CDR2 FQGNSA, per germline. CDR3 DNA sequence: TGTGCCAGCAGCAAGAAGGGGAGCCGGGGTTCACCCCTCCACTTT. This sequence encodes CASSKKGSRGSPLHF.

The J gene is TRBJ2-3, the V gene TRBV5-1; D may correspond to TRBD1 or TRBD2 (5 bases each). V was cut by 0 bases and J by 3 bases, with 11 bases left in between. This CDR3 has 15 residues. Germline V gene lookup returns CDR1 SGHRS and CDR2 YFSETQ. CDR3 residues: CASSLEGTSTDTQYF. Here the CDR3 DNA reads TGCGCCAGCAGCTTGGAGGGGACGTCGACAGATACGCAGTATTTT.

This clone was picked up a small number of times. This chain connects TRBV4-2 to TRBJ2-1, with D maybe TRBD2 (7 bases). Germline V CDR1 and CDR2: LGHNA, YNFKEQ. The CDR3 has 16 amino acids. The V gene lost 0 bases and the J gene lost 5 bases, with 14 bases spanning the gap. The CDR3 loop reads CASSQDEGEGHNEQFF. CDR3 nucleotide sequence: TGTGCCAGCAGCCAAGATGAGGGGGAGGGCCACAATGAGCAGTTCTTC.

With respect to this clone: The same CDR3 can be traced to other DNA sequences in this sample. In nucleotides, the CDR3 is TGCGCCAGCAGCTTGGGCGCGAACACTGAAGCTTTCTTT. It specifies CASSLGANTEAFF. The V and J genes are TRBV5-1 and TRBJ1-1; D ambiguous. The CDR3 extends over 13 amino acids. Germline CDR1 reads SGHRS; CDR2 reads YFSETQ. Trimming took 0 bases from V and 1 from J, leaving 4 bases between them.

The rearrangement links TRBV7-8 to TRBJ1-5; D is uncertain. This CDR3 has 15 amino acids. V lost 5 bases and J 6 bases, leaving 17 bases between the germline ends. CDR1 SGHVS and CDR2 FQNEAQ come from the germline V gene. The CDR3: CASSRGSSATQPQHF. CDR3 bases: TGTGCCAGCAGCCGAGGGTCGTCTGCTACTCAGCCCCAGCATTTT.

The chain carries TRBV5-1 and TRBJ1-1; D unresolved. This CDR3 has 14 amino acids. The V end was cut by 0 bases, the J end by 6 bases, with 12 bases between. The germline V gene encodes CDR1 SGHRS and CDR2 YFSETQ. DNA of the CDR3: TGCGCCAGCAGCTTGGACCCATCCGGCTCTGAAGCTTTCTTT. It yields the protein CASSLDPSGSEAFF.

The chain carries TRBV13 and TRBJ1-2; a possible D gene is TRBD1 (5 bases). The CDR3 has 14 amino acids. V was trimmed by 10 bases and J by 8 bases, leaving 23 bases between them. The germline gives CDR1 PRHDT, CDR2 FYEKMQ (reference sequence). CDR3 sequence: CATKEGQGVKGYTF. CDR3 sequence (DNA): TGTGCCACGAAAGAAGGGCAGGGTGTTAAGGGCTACACCTTC.

Points on this clone: A much larger clonotype is one base distant, so this may be a read error. Other nucleotide sequences from this sample produce the same CDR3. This sequence joins TRBV27 and TRBJ2-7, with TRBD2 identical over 12 bases. With V trimmed by 5 bases and J by 2 bases, 1 base remained unmatched. Germline-derived CDR1 and CDR2 are MNHEY and SMNVEV (reference sequence). The CDR3 is 14 amino acids. The CDR3 bases are TGTGCCAGCAGTCGGACTAGCGGGGCCTACGAGCAGTACTTC. This gives the protein CASSRTSGAYEQYF.

In regard to this clone: This same CDR3 is encoded by further DNA sequences in the sample. The chain joins TRBV5-4 to TRBJ1-2, with D maybe TRBD1 (5 bases). CDR1 is SGHNT, CDR2 YYREEE, per germline (reference sequence). The ends were cut back, 2 bases at V and 3 bases at J, with 8 bases in the middle. This CDR3 is 13 amino acids long. In nucleotides, the CDR3 is TGTGCCAGCAGCTTAGGCAGGGACTATGGCTACACCTTC. It encodes CASSLGRDYGYTF.

V gene TRBV11-3 combines with J gene TRBJ2-3; D may correspond to TRBD1 or TRBD2 (6 bases each). This CDR3 region has 15 residues. Germline V gene sequence: CDR1 SGHNT, CDR2 YENEEA. Trimming stripped 7 bases from V and 4 bases from J, with 18 bases between. This CDR3 reads CASTKGGHPSDTQYF. Written as DNA, the CDR3 is TGTGCCAGCACCAAGGGGGGACATCCCTCAGATACGCAGTATTTT.

The J gene is TRBJ1-1, the V gene TRBV6-5; 7 bases line up with TRBD1. The V gene end was trimmed by 6 bases and the J gene end by 1 base; junction bases not matched to a gene: 5. CDR1 and CDR2 from the germline V gene are MNHEY and SVGAGI. The length of the CDR3 is 14 residues. Here the CDR3 reads CASRVGQPNTEAFF. The DNA of the CDR3 is TGTGCCAGCAGAGTGGGACAGCCGAACACTGAAGCTTTCTTT.

V and J are TRBV28 and TRBJ1-5; 7 bases agree with TRBD1. The trim removed 6 bases at V and 0 bases at J, leaving 8 bases unmatched. The CDR3 consists of 16 residues. CDR1 is MDHEN, CDR2 SYDVKM, per germline. CDR3 nucleotides: TGTGCCAGCAGGGAGTGGACAGGCAATAGCAATCAGCCCCAGCATTTT. The encoded protein is CASREWTGNSNQPQHF.